These 19 T cell receptor beta chains were sequenced from one sample in a study of blood T cell repertoires in COVID-19. The table came from immunoSEQ multiplex PCR; TCRdb's copy has only in-frame clones and leaves some out. The data contain around 250,000 clones, 70% to 90% of them seen just once; the ten biggest clones take up about 5.9%. The material sequenced was peripheral blood. Source of these receptors: a man aged 60 to 69 with acute or convalescent COVID-19.

V is TRBV4-3 and J is TRBJ2-7; 15 bases map to TRBD2. The trim removed 0 bases at V and 3 bases at J, leaving 3 bases unmatched. Germline CDR1 LGHNA, CDR2 YSLEER. The CDR3 is 17 amino acids. The chain's CDR3 is CASSQDGTSGRNYEQYF. The CDR3 DNA sequence: TGCGCCAGCAGCCAAGATGGGACTAGCGGGAGGAACTACGAGCAGTACTTC.

The chain combines TRBV28 with TRBJ1-2; D is uncertain. Germline CDR1 is MDHEN and CDR2 is SYDVKM. The length of the CDR3 is 16 residues. With 5 bases removed from V and 4 bases from J, the gap between germline ends came to 20 bases. The CDR3 coding sequence is TGTGCCAGCAGTACTCCGGCCCCTTCCGAGGTCTATGGCTACACCTTC. Translated, it gives CASSTPAPSEVYGYTF.

Details on this clone: A junction boundary mismatches the germline segment, possibly from a read error. The V and J genes are TRBV7-7 and TRBJ2-2; 9 nucleotides align to TRBD1. Germline-derived CDR1 and CDR2 are SSHAT and FNYEAQ (reference sequence). The CDR3 sequence is 16 residues long. The CDR3 sequence is CASSLGDRAGTGELFF. CDR3 in DNA: TGTGCTAGCAGCTTAGGGGACAGGGCTGGCACCGGGGAGCTGTTTTTT. The whole variable domain, filled in from reference TRBV7-7 and TRBJ2-2, reads GAGVSQSPRYKVTKRGQDVTLRCDPISSHATLYWYQQALGQGPEFLTYFNYEAQPDKSGLPSDRFSAERPEGSISTLTIQRTEQRDSAMYRCASSLGDRAGTGELFFGEGSRLTVL.

V is TRBV14 and J is TRBJ2-5; tentatively, D is TRBD2 (5 bases). V was clipped by 4 bases and J by 0 bases, with 9 bases between them. The CDR3 has 14 residues. Per the germline V gene, CDR1 is SGHDN and CDR2 is FVKESK. The CDR3 spells CASSPAEYQETQYF. In DNA, the CDR3 is TGTGCCAGCAGCCCAGCGGAGTACCAAGAGACCCAGTACTTC.

The chain carries TRBV28 and TRBJ1-6; tentative D call: TRBD1 (5 bases). CDR3 length: 17 amino acids. The ends were cut back, 5 bases at V and 9 bases at J, with 23 bases in the middle. Germline CDR1 is MDHEN and CDR2 is SYDVKM. CDR3 in amino acids: CASSPTGSPRLGSPLHF. CDR3 DNA: TGTGCCAGCAGTCCAACAGGCAGCCCTCGGTTGGGTTCACCCCTCCACTTT.

V is TRBV10-3 and J is TRBJ2-1, with D possibly matching TRBD1 (5 bases). Germline CDR1 is ENHRY and CDR2 is SYGVKD. The CDR3 loop spans 14 amino acids. V lost 6 bases and J 8 bases, leaving 17 bases between the germline ends. The CDR3 sequence: CAIRPQDWGDEQFF. The CDR3 coding sequence is TGTGCCATCAGACCACAGGATTGGGGCGATGAGCAGTTCTTC.

The genes are TRBV6-2 or TRBV6-3 and TRBJ2-1; no clear D gene. Trimming shortened V by 3 bases and J by 7 bases, and 10 bases separated the two germline ends. The CDR3 has 13 residues. Germline V CDR1 and CDR2: MNHEY, SVGEGT. For the CDR3, the DNA is TGTGCCAGCAGTTATACACCTCCAAATGAGCAGTTCTTC. It encodes CASSYTPPNEQFF.

This rearrangement joins TRBV19 to TRBJ1-5; the D gene is possibly TRBD1 (6 bases). Germline V gene data show CDR1 as LNHDA and CDR2 as SQIVND (reference sequence). V lost 4 bases to trimming and J lost 5 bases, with 15 bases between them. The CDR3 is 15 residues long. CDR3 DNA: TGTGCCAGTAGTAGTACAGGGTACGGGGATCAGCCCCAGCATTTT. It is translated as CASSSTGYGDQPQHF.

The gene calls are TRBV3-1 (or the pseudogene TRBV3-2) and TRBJ1-1; D is unresolved. V was pared by 6 bases and J by 1 base, with 9 bases between. The CDR3 loop spans 13 amino acids. Germline V gene sequence: CDR1 LGHDT, CDR2 YNNKEL (reference sequence). The CDR3 DNA follows: TGTGCCAGCAGTACTCCGGGGAACACTGAAGCTTTCTTT. It translates to CASSTPGNTEAFF.

The chain recombines TRBV6-2 or TRBV6-3 with TRBJ2-1; 7 bases match TRBD1. J was trimmed by 7 bases and V by 4 bases; bases with no gene match: 7. The germline gives CDR1 MNHEY, CDR2 SVGEGT. The CDR3 spans 14 residues. The CDR3 sequence is CASSWGQFLNEQFF. The CDR3 bases are TGTGCCAGCAGTTGGGGACAGTTTTTGAATGAGCAGTTCTTC.

The CDR3 DNA reads TGTGCCAGCAGCCCCCTGGGACAACAAGGGGATGAGCAGTTCTTC. Its protein product is CASSPLGQQGDEQFF. The gene calls are TRBV6-2 or TRBV6-3 and TRBJ2-1, with D perhaps TRBD1 (6 bases). Germline V gene lookup returns CDR1 MNHEY and CDR2 SVGEGT. This CDR3 spans 15 amino acids. With 6 bases removed from V and 8 bases from J, the gap between germline ends came to 20 bases.

The J gene is TRBJ2-2, the V gene TRBV4-2, with a possible D match to TRBD2 (6 bases). Germline assignment: CDR1 LGHNA and CDR2 YNFKEQ. V was shortened by 3 bases and J by 3 bases, with 11 bases between the two germline ends. The CDR3 is 15 amino acids. The CDR3 region has the DNA TGTGCCAGCAGCCAGGGGAGGAGGGACACCGGGGAGCTGTTTTTT. This sequence encodes CASSQGRRDTGELFF.

The chain couples TRBV7-9 to TRBJ1-1; TRBD1 agrees at 7 bases. The germline V gene has CDR1 SEHNR and CDR2 FQNEAQ (reference sequence). The V segment lost 0 bases and the J segment 11 bases; nucleotides outside the gene matches: 6. The CDR3 sequence is 13 residues long. Written as DNA, the CDR3 is TGTGCCAGCAGCTTAGCTACAGGGGCGGGGGCTTTCTTT. Residues: CASSLATGAGAFF.

The chain recombines TRBV11-2 with TRBJ2-1; D might be TRBD1 (6 bases). Germline values: CDR1 SGHAT, CDR2 FQNNGV. The CDR3 is made up of 15 amino acids. V was pared by 10 bases and J by 2 bases, with 18 bases between. The CDR3 DNA is TGTGCCACCACCCTAGGGGGTCCCGCCTACAATGAGCAGTTCTTC. It specifies CATTLGGPAYNEQFF.

The chain joins TRBV30 to TRBJ2-1, with 7 positions matching TRBD2. J lost 6 bases, V lost 0 bases, and 8 bases had no gene match. Germline V lookup: CDR1 GTSNPN, CDR2 SVGIG (reference sequence). This CDR3 is built from 15 residues. The CDR3 sequence is CAWSVGLAALNEQFF. The DNA of the CDR3 is TGTGCCTGGAGTGTGGGGCTAGCGGCCCTCAATGAGCAGTTCTTC.

V and J are TRBV5-4 and TRBJ2-7; 7 nucleotides line up with TRBD1. The germline CDR1 and CDR2 sequences are SGHNT and YYREEE (reference sequence). V lost 0 bases and J lost 5; bases outside the gene matches: 8. CDR3 length equals 15 residues. Written as DNA, the CDR3 is TGTGCCAGCAGCTTGGGAGGGGGCCCGGACAACGAGCAGTACTTC. Protein product: CASSLGGGPDNEQYF.

The V call is TRBV3-1 (or the pseudogene TRBV3-2), the J call TRBJ1-1; the D is unclear. The V gene lost 0 bases and the J gene lost 6 bases, with 5 bases spanning the gap. Germline V lookup: CDR1 LGHDT, CDR2 YNNKEL (reference sequence). The CDR3 runs 12 residues. The CDR3 region has the DNA TGTGCCAGCAGCCAAGATGAGGCTGAAGCTTTCTTT. It specifies CASSQDEAEAFF.

This sequence joins TRBV2 and TRBJ1-5; the match to TRBD1 covers 8 bases. With V trimmed by 5 bases and J by 2 bases, 5 bases remained unmatched. In germline, CDR1 is SNHLY, CDR2 FYNNEI. The CDR3 contains 15 residues. This CDR3 reads CASSKDRVGNQPQHF. CDR3 nucleotide sequence: TGTGCCAGCAGTAAGGACAGGGTCGGCAATCAGCCCCAGCATTTT.

V gene TRBV5-1 combines with J gene TRBJ1-1; D is unresolved. V was trimmed by 4 bases and J by 4 bases, leaving 8 bases between them. This CDR3 has 12 residues. Germline V gene lookup returns CDR1 SGHRS and CDR2 YFSETQ. The CDR3 spells CASSGEGTEAFF. The CDR3 nucleotides are TGCGCCAGCAGCGGGGAGGGCACTGAAGCTTTCTTT.